A single sample is the source of the 18 T cell receptor beta chains below, sequenced in a study of technical replicates of blood from a few donors. Data came from immunoSEQ multiplex PCR; TCRdb stores just in-frame clones and leaves some out. The sample holds just over 95,000 clones, about 95% seen once. Material: T cells isolated from PBMCs. The source of these receptors is a human donor in good health.

In DNA, the CDR3 is TGTGCCAGCAATCCGACAGGCGCGAACACCGGGGAGCTGTTTTTT. Its protein is CASNPTGANTGELFF. The rearrangement uses TRBV6-4 and TRBJ2-2, with D possibly matching TRBD1 (6 bases). Germline V lookup: CDR1 MRHNA, CDR2 SNTAGT. The CDR3 is 15 residues long. The V gene lost 7 bases and the J gene lost 0 bases, with 12 bases spanning the gap.

The gene calls are TRBV4-2 and TRBJ2-1; 9 nucleotides match TRBD2. Per germline, CDR1 LGHNA and CDR2 YNFKEQ. The CDR3 has 16 residues. V lost 1 base, J lost 9 bases, and 10 bases stayed unmatched. The CDR3 loop reads CASSQARLAGPGEQFF. Written as DNA, the CDR3 is TGTGCCAGCAGCCAAGCACGGCTAGCGGGACCCGGTGAGCAGTTCTTC.

The J gene is TRBJ2-7, the V gene TRBV5-4, with TRBD2 matching 8 bases. The CDR3 has 12 residues. The J segment lost 6 bases and the V segment lost 10 bases, leaving 9 bases of the junction unmatched. CDR1 SGHNT and CDR2 YYREEE come from the germline V gene (reference sequence). CDR3 DNA: TGTGCCCTGAGCCGGGAGGGCCTCGAGCAGTACTTC. It encodes CALSREGLEQYF.

This rearrangement joins TRBV29-1 to TRBJ2-7; 7 positions agree with TRBD2. The CDR3 contains 11 residues. Trimming took 4 bases from V and 3 from J; bases not matched to a gene: 0. Germline assignment: CDR1 SQVTM and CDR2 ANQGSEA. Here the CDR3 DNA reads TGCAGCGTTGGGGGGGGCTACGAGCAGTACTTC. Translated, it gives CSVGGGYEQYF.

V gene TRBV9 combines with J gene TRBJ2-7; tentative D call: TRBD1 (5 bases). CDR3 length: 15 residues. V lost 0 bases and J lost 0, with 10 bases in between. CDR1 and CDR2 (germline): SGDLS, YYNGEE. CDR3 coding DNA: TGTGCCAGCAGCGTAGGGTCAGGGATCTCCTACGAGCAGTACTTC. It is translated as CASSVGSGISYEQYF.

A single count supports this clone. This chain's CDR3 is CASSQDLPGEGTEAFF. In DNA form, the CDR3 reads TGCGCCAGCAGCCAGGATCTTCCAGGGGAAGGCACTGAAGCTTTCTTT. The chain has TRBV4-3 and TRBJ1-1; weak D call: TRBD1 (6 bases). This CDR3 has 16 residues. Germline values: CDR1 LGHNA, CDR2 YSLEER. V lost 3 bases and J 4 bases, leaving 18 bases between the germline ends.

The chain recombines TRBV27 with TRBJ2-2; 7 bases are shared with TRBD2. The CDR3 is 14 residues long. V lost 11 bases to trimming and J lost 6 bases; unmatched junction nucleotides: 12. Germline V gene sequence: CDR1 MNHEY, CDR2 SMNVEV (reference sequence). DNA for the CDR3: TGTGCCTCCTCCTGGGGCCTAGCGGCCGGGGAGCTGTTTTTT. It is translated as CASSWGLAAGELFF.

The chain employs TRBV6-5 and TRBJ2-7; the match to TRBD1 covers 7 bases. The ends lost 4 bases at V and 3 bases at J; junction bases unmatched: 3. Germline V gives CDR1 MNHEY, CDR2 SVGAGI. The CDR3 totals 13 residues. CDR3 residues: CASSSRDSYEQYF. The CDR3, as DNA: TGTGCCAGCAGTTCCCGGGACAGCTACGAGCAGTACTTC.

The CDR3 coding sequence is TGTGCCAGCAGTGCTACAGGGGGGTACGGGGCCAACGTCCTGACTTTC. It codes for CASSATGGYGANVLTF. J is TRBJ2-6 and V is TRBV27, with 8 bases lining up with TRBD1. CDR3 size: 16 residues. Germline V lookup: CDR1 MNHEY, CDR2 SMNVEV (reference sequence). The V gene end was trimmed by 5 bases and the J gene end by 4 bases; junction bases not matched to a gene: 7.

The chain joins TRBV13 to TRBJ2-1, with D tentatively TRBD2 (5 bases). The V end was cut by 10 bases, the J end by 0 bases, with 13 bases between. This CDR3 comprises 14 residues. The germline V gene has CDR1 PRHDT and CDR2 FYEKMQ (reference sequence). DNA for the CDR3: TGTGCCATTAGCGTCGCGAGCTCCTACAATGAGCAGTTCTTC. Protein: CAISVASSYNEQFF.

V gene TRBV4-2 combines with J gene TRBJ2-3; 7 nucleotides line up with TRBD2. The CDR3 runs 16 residues. The trim removed 0 bases at V and 6 bases at J, leaving 9 bases unmatched. Germline V gene data show CDR1 as LGHNA and CDR2 as YNFKEQ. The CDR3: CASSQDLGGSGDTQYF. The CDR3 region has the DNA TGTGCCAGCAGCCAAGATCTCGGCGGGAGTGGGGATACGCAGTATTTT.

In DNA form, the CDR3 reads TGTGCCAGTTTAGACCGCCTCCGGGGGGACGAAAAACTGTTTTTT. This gives the protein CASLDRLRGDEKLFF. The chain employs TRBV19 and TRBJ1-4; D is perhaps TRBD1 (5 bases). V gave up 8 bases and J gave up 8 bases, with 21 bases separating them. There are 15 residues in the CDR3. Germline assignment: CDR1 LNHDA and CDR2 SQIVND (reference sequence). Together with reference TRBV19 and TRBJ1-4, the CDR3 gives the full variable domain: DGGITQSPKYLFRKEGQNVTLSCEQNLNHDAMYWYRQDPGQGLRLIYYSQIVNDFQKGDIAEGYSVSREKKESFPLTVTSAQKNPTAFYLCASLDRLRGDEKLFFGSGTQLSVL.

The chain links TRBV27 to TRBJ2-7; D is possibly TRBD2 (6 bases). Trimming shortened V by 4 bases and J by 0 bases, and 10 bases separated the two germline ends. The germline gives CDR1 MNHEY, CDR2 SMNVEV (reference sequence). The length of the CDR3 is 14 residues. The CDR3 region has the DNA TGTGCCAGCAGTTGGGGACTCCTCTCCTACGAGCAGTACTTC. Translated: CASSWGLLSYEQYF.

This clone was detected once. The V call is TRBV2, the J call TRBJ1-2, with 9 bases lining up with TRBD1. The CDR3 is 16 amino acids. The junction had 13 bases not matched to a gene; V was cut back by 7 bases and J by 4 bases. Germline V gene lookup returns CDR1 SNHLY and CDR2 FYNNEI. The CDR3 protein is CASNLQGAEPSYGYTF. In DNA, the CDR3 is TGTGCCAGCAATCTACAGGGGGCAGAACCCTCCTATGGCTACACCTTC.

The genes are TRBV30 and TRBJ2-7; D is unclear. V was pared by 6 bases and J by 6 bases, with 12 bases between. From germline, CDR1 is GTSNPN and CDR2 SVGIG (reference sequence). The CDR3 has 11 amino acids. This CDR3 is CACANPGEQYF. The CDR3 DNA reads as TGTGCCTGTGCCAACCCCGGCGAGCAGTACTTC. Full variable domain (missing parts from reference TRBV30 and TRBJ2-7): SQTIHQWPATLVQPVGSPLSLECTVEGTSNPNLYWYRQAAGRGLQLLFYSVGIGQISSEVPQNLSASRPQDRQFILSSKKLLLSDSGFYLCACANPGEQYFGPGTRLTVT.

CDR3 protein: CASTYRAASGYNEQFF. CDR3 nucleotide sequence: TGTGCCAGCACTTACCGAGCGGCTAGCGGGTACAATGAGCAGTTCTTC. V gene TRBV7-2 combines with J gene TRBJ2-1; 8 nucleotides line up with TRBD2. CDR3 length: 16 amino acids. The V gene end was trimmed by 7 bases and the J gene end by 4 bases; junction bases not matched to a gene: 12. Germline assignment: CDR1 SGHTA and CDR2 FQGNSA.

The chain couples TRBV27 to TRBJ2-7; 10 bases fit TRBD1. Trimming took 6 bases from V and 2 from J; bases not matched to a gene: 7. Per the germline V gene, CDR1 is MNHEY and CDR2 is SMNVEV (reference sequence). The CDR3 totals 15 residues. The CDR3 reads CASRIWGQGTYEQYF. The CDR3 DNA sequence: TGTGCCAGCAGAATTTGGGGACAGGGGACCTACGAGCAGTACTTC.

The chain is built from TRBV27 and TRBJ2-7; 7 bases agree with TRBD2. V was pared by 0 bases and J by 2 bases, with 4 bases of the junction left unmatched. Germline CDR1 and CDR2: MNHEY and SMNVEV (reference sequence). The CDR3 runs 15 residues. The CDR3 region is CASSLSTGGAYEQYF. CDR3 DNA sequence: TGTGCCAGCAGTTTATCGACGGGGGGAGCCTACGAGCAGTACTTC.